This T cell receptor beta chain was identified in a study of CD8+ T cells in alopecia areata. Study at large: Each day, treated patients took oral tofacitinib twice, at 5 to 10 mg per dose.

Sequencing relied on a cDNA template that was reverse transcribed from extracted RNA. Sequencing used immunoSEQ multiplex PCR; TCRdb keeps in-frame clones, though not all of them. Among 110,000 to 150,000 clones, roughly 50% were seen once, and the ten largest hold about a sixth. J gave up 4 bases and V 0 bases, and 12 bases lay outside the gene matches. The length of the CDR3 is 17 residues. Germline values: CDR1 SGHDT, CDR2 YYEEEE. Overall study results and limits: Tofacitinib delivered significant drops in scalp clonality and in expanded CD8+ clones among the top 100. Resident alphabeta T-cell populations of normal skin are likewise subject to sequencing in scalp samples.

The sample holds a few counts of this clone. Its target is unknown. The treatment denotes: oral pan-JAK inhibitor, 5-10 mg twice daily. The authors sorted CD4+ and CD8+ T cells from PBMCs. The chain has TRBV5-6 and TRBJ1-2; 7 positions match TRBD1. Sequenced material: CD8+ T cells sorted from blood, taken at week 4, from a patient treated with tofacitinib. This sequence originates from a human donor with alopecia areata. The CDR3 is CASSLGTGTYFAYGYTF. In nucleotides, the CDR3 is TGTGCCAGCAGCTTGGGGACAGGAACCTATTTTGCCTATGGCTACACCTTC.